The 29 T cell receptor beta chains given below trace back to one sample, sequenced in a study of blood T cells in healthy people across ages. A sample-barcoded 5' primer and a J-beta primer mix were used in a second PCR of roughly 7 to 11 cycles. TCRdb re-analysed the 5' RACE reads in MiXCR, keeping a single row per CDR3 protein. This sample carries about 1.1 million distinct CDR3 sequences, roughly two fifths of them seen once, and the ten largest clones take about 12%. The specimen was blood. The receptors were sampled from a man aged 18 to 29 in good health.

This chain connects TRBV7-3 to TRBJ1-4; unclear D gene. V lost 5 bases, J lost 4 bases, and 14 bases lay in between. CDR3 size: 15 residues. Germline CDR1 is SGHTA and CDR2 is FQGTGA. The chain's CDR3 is CASSPEVRNNEKLFF. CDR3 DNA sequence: TGTGCCAGCAGCCCCGAGGTCAGGAATAATGAAAAACTGTTTTTT.

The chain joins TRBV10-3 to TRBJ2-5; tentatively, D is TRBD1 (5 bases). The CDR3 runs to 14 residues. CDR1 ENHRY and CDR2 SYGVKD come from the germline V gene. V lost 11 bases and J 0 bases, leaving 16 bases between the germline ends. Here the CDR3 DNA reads TGTGCCTCCTCCGGCCAGGGCCACCAAGAGACCCAGTACTTC. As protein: CASSGQGHQETQYF.

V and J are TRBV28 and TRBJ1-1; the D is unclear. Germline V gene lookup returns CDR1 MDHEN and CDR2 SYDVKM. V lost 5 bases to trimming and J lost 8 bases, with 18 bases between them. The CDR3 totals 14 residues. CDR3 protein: CASSPPSRGGEAFF. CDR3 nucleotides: TGTGCCAGCAGTCCCCCCTCTCGTGGCGGAGAAGCTTTCTTT.

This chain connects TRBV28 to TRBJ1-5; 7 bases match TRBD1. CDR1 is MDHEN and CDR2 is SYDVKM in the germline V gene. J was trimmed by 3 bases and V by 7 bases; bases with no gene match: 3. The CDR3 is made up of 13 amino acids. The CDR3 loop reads CASTTGTNQPQHF. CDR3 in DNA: TGTGCCAGCACGACAGGGACCAATCAGCCCCAGCATTTT.

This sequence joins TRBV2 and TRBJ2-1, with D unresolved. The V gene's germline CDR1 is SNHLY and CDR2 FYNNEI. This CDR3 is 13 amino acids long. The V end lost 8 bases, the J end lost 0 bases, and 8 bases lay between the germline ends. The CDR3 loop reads CASDRSSYNEQFF. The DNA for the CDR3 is TGTGCCAGCGATCGCAGCTCCTACAATGAGCAGTTCTTC.

CDR3 residues: CASSSWTGPTHNTGELFF. CDR3 in DNA: TGTGCCAGCAGTTCCTGGACAGGACCTACCCATAACACCGGGGAGCTGTTTTTT. V gene TRBV6-2 or TRBV6-3 combines with J gene TRBJ2-2, with 7 bases lining up with TRBD1. The CDR3 is made up of 18 amino acids. Unmatched junction bases numbered 13, after V lost 4 bases and J lost 2 bases. CDR1 is MNHEY and CDR2 is SVGEGT in the germline V gene.

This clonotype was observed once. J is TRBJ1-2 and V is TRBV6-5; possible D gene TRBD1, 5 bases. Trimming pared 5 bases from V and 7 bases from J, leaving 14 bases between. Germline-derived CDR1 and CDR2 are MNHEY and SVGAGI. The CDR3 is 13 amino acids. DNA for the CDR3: TGTGCCAGCAGTGACGTAAGCGGGGGTGGCTACACCTTC. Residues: CASSDVSGGGYTF.

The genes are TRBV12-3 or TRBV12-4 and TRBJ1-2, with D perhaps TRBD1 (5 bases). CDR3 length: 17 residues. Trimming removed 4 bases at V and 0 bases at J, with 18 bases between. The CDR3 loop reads CASSSGHRISANYGYTF. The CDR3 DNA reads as TGTGCCAGCAGTTCCGGACACAGGATATCGGCTAACTATGGCTACACCTTC.

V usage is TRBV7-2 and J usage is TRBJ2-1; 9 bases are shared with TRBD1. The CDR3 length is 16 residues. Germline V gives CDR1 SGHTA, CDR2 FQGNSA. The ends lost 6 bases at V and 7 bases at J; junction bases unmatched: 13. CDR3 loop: CASRHHRDRAPNEQFF. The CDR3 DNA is TGTGCCAGCAGACATCACCGGGACAGGGCCCCAAATGAGCAGTTCTTC.

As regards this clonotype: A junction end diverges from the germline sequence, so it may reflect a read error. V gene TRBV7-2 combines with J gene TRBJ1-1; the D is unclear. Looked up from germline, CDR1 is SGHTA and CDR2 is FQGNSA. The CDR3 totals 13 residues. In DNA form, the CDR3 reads TGTGCCAGCAAACGGGCCCTGAACACTGGAGCTTTCTTT. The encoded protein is CASKRALNTGAFF.

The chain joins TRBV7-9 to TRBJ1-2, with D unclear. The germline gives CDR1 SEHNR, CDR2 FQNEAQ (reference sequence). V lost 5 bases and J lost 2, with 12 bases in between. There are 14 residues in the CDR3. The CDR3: CASSTDSKNYGYTF. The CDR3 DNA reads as TGTGCCAGCAGCACAGATTCCAAGAACTATGGCTACACCTTC.

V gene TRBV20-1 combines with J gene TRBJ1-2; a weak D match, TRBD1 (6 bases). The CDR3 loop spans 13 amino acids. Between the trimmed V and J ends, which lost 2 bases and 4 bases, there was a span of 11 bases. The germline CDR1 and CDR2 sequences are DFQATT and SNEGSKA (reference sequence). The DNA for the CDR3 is TGCAGTGCTAGAAATGGGGGCTCCTATGGCTACACCTTC. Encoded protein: CSARNGGSYGYTF.

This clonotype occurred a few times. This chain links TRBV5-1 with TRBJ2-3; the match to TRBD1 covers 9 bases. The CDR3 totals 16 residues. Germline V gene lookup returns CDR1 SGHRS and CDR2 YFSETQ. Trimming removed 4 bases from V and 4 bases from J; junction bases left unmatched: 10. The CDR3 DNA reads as TGCGCCAGCAGCCGCACCGGGACAGGGTTGGCAGATACGCAGTATTTT. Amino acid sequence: CASSRTGTGLADTQYF.

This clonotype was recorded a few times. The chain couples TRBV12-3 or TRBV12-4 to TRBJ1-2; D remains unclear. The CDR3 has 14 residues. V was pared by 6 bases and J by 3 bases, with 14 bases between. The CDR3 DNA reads TGTGCCAGCAGCCCCCTGGACCGGTACTATGGCTACACCTTC. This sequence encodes CASSPLDRYYGYTF.

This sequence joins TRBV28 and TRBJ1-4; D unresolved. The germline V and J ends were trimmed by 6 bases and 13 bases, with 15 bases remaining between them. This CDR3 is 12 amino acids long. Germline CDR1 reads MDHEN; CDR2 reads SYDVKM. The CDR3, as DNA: TGTGCCAGCAGCATGGACGGGAGCCCACTGTTTTTT. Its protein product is CASSMDGSPLFF.

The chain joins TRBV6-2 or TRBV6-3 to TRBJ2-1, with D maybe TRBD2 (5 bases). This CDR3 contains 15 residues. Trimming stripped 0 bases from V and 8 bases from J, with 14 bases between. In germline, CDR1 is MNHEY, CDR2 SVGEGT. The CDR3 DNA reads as TGTGCCAGCAGTTACTCGCTAGGGAGAGGTCATGAGCAGTTCTTC. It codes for CASSYSLGRGHEQFF.

CDR3 sequence reads: CASSFGGLQGNEQFF. Here the CDR3 DNA reads TGTGCCAGCAGCTTTGGGGGCTTACAGGGCAATGAGCAGTTCTTC. V gene TRBV5-5 combines with J gene TRBJ2-1; D is possibly TRBD1 (6 bases). V lost 2 bases and J lost 6, with 15 bases in between. The CDR3 loop spans 15 amino acids. Looked up from germline, CDR1 is SGHKS and CDR2 is YYEKEE (reference sequence).

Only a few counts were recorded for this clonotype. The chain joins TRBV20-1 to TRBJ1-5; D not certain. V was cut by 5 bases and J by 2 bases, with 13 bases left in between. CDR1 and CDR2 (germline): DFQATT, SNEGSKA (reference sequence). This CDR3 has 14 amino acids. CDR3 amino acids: CSAASQRGNQPQHF. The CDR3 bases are TGCAGTGCTGCTTCCCAAAGGGGCAATCAGCCCCAGCATTTT.

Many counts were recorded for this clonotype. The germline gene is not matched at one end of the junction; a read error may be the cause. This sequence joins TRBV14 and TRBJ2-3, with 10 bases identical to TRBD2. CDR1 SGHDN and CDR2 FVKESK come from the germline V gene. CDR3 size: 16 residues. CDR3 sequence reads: CASSQPSGGATDTQYF. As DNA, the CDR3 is TGCGCCAGCAGCCAACCCAGCGGGGGGGCGACAGATACGCAGTATTTT.

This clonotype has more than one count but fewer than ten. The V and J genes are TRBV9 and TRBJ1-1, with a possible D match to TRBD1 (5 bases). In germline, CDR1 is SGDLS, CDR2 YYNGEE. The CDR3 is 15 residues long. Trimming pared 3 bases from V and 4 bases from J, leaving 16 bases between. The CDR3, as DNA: TGTGCCAGCAGCGCCGGGGACGCCCGAGGCACTGAAGCTTTCTTT. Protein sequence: CASSAGDARGTEAFF.

The CDR3 DNA follows: TGTGCCAGCAGCTTGTGGTCGGGGGACGGAGATGAAAAACTGTTTTTT. This encodes CASSLWSGDGDEKLFF. J is TRBJ1-4 and V is TRBV7-9; possible D gene TRBD1, 5 bases. CDR3 length: 16 residues. Germline V lookup: CDR1 SEHNR, CDR2 FQNEAQ (reference sequence). The ends were cut back, 3 bases at V and 6 bases at J, with 17 bases in the middle.

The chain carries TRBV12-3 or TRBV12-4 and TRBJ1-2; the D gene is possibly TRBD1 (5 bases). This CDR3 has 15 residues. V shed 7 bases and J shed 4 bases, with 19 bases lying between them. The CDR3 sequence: CASNPGTVGRYGYTF. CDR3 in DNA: TGTGCCAGCAATCCTGGGACCGTCGGTCGCTATGGCTACACCTTC.

The CDR3 loop is CASSGALATEQYF. CDR3 sequence (DNA): TGTGCCAGCAGTGGGGCACTAGCGACCGAGCAGTACTTC. V usage is TRBV12-3 or TRBV12-4 and J usage is TRBJ2-7; TRBD2 agrees at 7 bases. Unmatched junction bases numbered 7, after V lost 5 bases and J lost 6 bases. The CDR3 loop spans 13 amino acids.

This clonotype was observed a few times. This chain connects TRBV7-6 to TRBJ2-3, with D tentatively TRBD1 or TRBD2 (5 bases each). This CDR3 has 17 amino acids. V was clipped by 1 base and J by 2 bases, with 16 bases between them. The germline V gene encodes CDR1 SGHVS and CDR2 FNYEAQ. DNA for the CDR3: TGTGCCAGCAGCTTAGACGGCAACGGGGCCGTCACAGATACGCAGTATTTT. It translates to CASSLDGNGAVTDTQYF.

The chain's CDR3 is CASSRQGINSPLHF. CDR3 in DNA: TGTGCCAGCAGTCGACAGGGGATTAATTCACCCCTCCACTTT. This sequence joins TRBV28 and TRBJ1-6; 8 nucleotides align to TRBD1. J lost 6 bases, V lost 5 bases, and 3 bases had no gene match. There are 14 residues in the CDR3. Per the germline V gene, CDR1 is MDHEN and CDR2 is SYDVKM.

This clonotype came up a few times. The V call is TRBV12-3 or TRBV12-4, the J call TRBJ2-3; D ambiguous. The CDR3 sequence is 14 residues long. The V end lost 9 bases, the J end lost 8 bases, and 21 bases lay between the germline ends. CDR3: CASLPAPLLGTQYF. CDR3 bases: TGTGCCAGTTTGCCAGCCCCCCTTCTCGGTACGCAGTATTTT.

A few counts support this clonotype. This chain's CDR3 is CASSLVGDPEAFF. The CDR3 DNA follows: TGCGCCAGCAGCTTGGTGGGGGATCCTGAAGCTTTCTTT. The J gene is TRBJ1-1, the V gene TRBV5-1, with D perhaps matching TRBD1 (5 bases). Germline V CDR1 and CDR2: SGHRS, YFSETQ. There are 13 residues in the CDR3. Trimming removed 0 bases from V and 6 bases from J, with 9 bases in between.

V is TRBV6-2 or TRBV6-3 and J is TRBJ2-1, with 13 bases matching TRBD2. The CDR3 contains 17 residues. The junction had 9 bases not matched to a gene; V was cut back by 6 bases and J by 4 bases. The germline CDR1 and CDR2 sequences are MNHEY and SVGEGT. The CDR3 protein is CASSLLAGGQGYNEQFF. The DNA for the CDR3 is TGTGCCAGCAGCCTACTAGCGGGGGGGCAGGGTTACAATGAGCAGTTCTTC.

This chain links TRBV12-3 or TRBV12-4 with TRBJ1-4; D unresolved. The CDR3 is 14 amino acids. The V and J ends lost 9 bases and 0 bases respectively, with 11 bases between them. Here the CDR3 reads CASSRPPTNEKLFF. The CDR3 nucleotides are TGTGCCAGTAGCAGACCTCCAACTAATGAAAAACTGTTTTTT.